Sequencing of this T cell receptor (beta chain) was carried out in a study of blood T cell repertoires in COVID-19. In its sample, this clone was seen once. Assay used: immunoSEQ multiplex PCR; TCRdb lists only in-frame clones, some missing. The table has some 530,000 clones, around 85% seen once; the top ten hold roughly 3.2%. V lost 4 bases to trimming and J lost 0 bases; unmatched junction nucleotides: 12. CDR3 length: 20 residues. Looked up from germline, CDR1 is LGHDT and CDR2 is YNNKEL (reference sequence). The material sequenced was peripheral blood. The chain is built from TRBV3-1 (or the pseudogene TRBV3-2) and TRBJ2-3, with 14 bases that match TRBD2. This TCR was recovered from a human donor in a cohort sampled during active COVID-19. The CDR3 spells CASSPTRGLAGGASTDTQYF. DNA of the CDR3: TGTGCCAGCAGCCCGACTCGAGGACTAGCGGGGGGTGCGAGCACAGATACGCAGTATTTT.